This entry is about one T cell receptor beta chain. This specimen comes from a study of CD4 and CD8 cells across lung adenocarcinoma regions. One entry per CDR3 protein, called by TCRdb with MiXCR from the PCR reads. In the table there are over 10,000 distinct CDR3 sequences, about 50% of which are singletons. The CDR3 is 17 amino acids. Looked up from germline, CDR1 is SGHTA and CDR2 is FQGNSA. V dropped 0 bases and J dropped 5 bases, with 18 bases sitting between them. The chain joins TRBV7-2 to TRBJ2-3, with D possibly TRBD1 on 6 matching bases. The sample taken for sequencing was CD8+ T cells from the center of a lung tumor. The source of this sequence is a female donor with lung adenocarcinoma. The CD4 and CD8 labels of this study may be unreliable. CDR3 sequence reads: CASSLAKARGKGDTQYF. The CDR3 nucleotides read TGTGCCAGCAGCTTAGCCAAGGCCAGGGGAAAAGGAGATACGCAGTATTTT.